This T cell receptor beta chain was identified during a study of control samples from healthy donors and cancer patients. CDR3 length: 14 residues. V gave up 3 bases and J gave up 5 bases, with 13 bases separating them. Per the germline V gene, CDR1 is MNHEY and CDR2 is SMNVEV (reference sequence). Clones were read by immunoSEQ multiplex PCR, and TCRdb kept only the in-frame ones, dropping some. The table records some 170,000 clones, 90% to 95% of them present only once. Regarding this clone: Other DNA sequences in the same sample also yield this CDR3.

Sample: PBMCs. The V gene is TRBV27, the J gene TRBJ1-1; maybe TRBD1 (5 bases). This clonotype originated in a man aged 55 to 70 with colorectal cancer. CDR3 nucleotide sequence: TGTGCCAGCAGTTTTCAGGGCTGGGGGACTGAAGCTTTCTTT. Translating it yields CASSFQGWGTEAFF.